Below, 10 T cell receptor beta chains from the same sample are listed, as sequenced in a study of control samples from healthy donors and cancer patients. TCRdb's table, derived via immunoSEQ multiplex PCR, lists solely in-frame clones and lacks some. Of roughly 120,000 clones in the sample, 75% to 90% were seen once. Sample: PBMCs. Receptor source: a woman between 45 and 60 years old with colorectal cancer.

The count of this clone is one. The rearrangement uses TRBV18 and TRBJ1-1, with 8 bases aligning to TRBD1. Germline V gene data show CDR1 as KGHSH and CDR2 as LQKENI. CDR3 length equals 14 residues. The V segment lost 6 bases and the J segment 5 bases; nucleotides outside the gene matches: 8. This CDR3 reads CASSLSGGLTEAFF. CDR3 nucleotides: TGTGCCAGCTCTCTTTCAGGGGGCTTGACTGAAGCTTTCTTT.

The V call is TRBV6-2 or TRBV6-3, the J call TRBJ2-2; 11 bases agree with TRBD2. V was clipped by 4 bases and J by 3 bases; unmatched bases: 1. This CDR3 is built from 15 residues. Germline CDR1 and CDR2: MNHEY and SVGEGT. The CDR3 DNA follows: TGTGCCAGCAGTTTAGCGGGAGGGGACACCGGGGAGCTGTTTTTT. Protein sequence: CASSLAGGDTGELFF.

The gene calls are TRBV3-1 (or the pseudogene TRBV3-2) and TRBJ2-1; TRBD2 matches 8 bases. CDR3 length equals 14 residues. CDR1 LGHDT and CDR2 YNNKEL come from the germline V gene (reference sequence). With V trimmed by 0 bases and J by 15 bases, 10 bases remained unmatched. The CDR3 nucleotides read TGTGCCAGCAGCCAAGACGCTAGCGGGTGGAGCCGGTTCTTC. This translates into CASSQDASGWSRFF.

The V gene is TRBV7-2, the J gene TRBJ2-1; TRBD2 aligns across 12 bases. Per the germline V gene, CDR1 is SGHTA and CDR2 is FQGNSA. This CDR3 spans 14 amino acids. Losses at the gene ends were 4 bases for V and 9 bases for J; bases not matched to a gene: 4. CDR3 nucleotides: TGTGCCAGCAGCTCGGGACTAGCGGGCTTTGAGCAGTTCTTC. It yields the protein CASSSGLAGFEQFF. Drawing the rest from reference TRBV7-2 and TRBJ2-1, the complete variable domain is GAGVSQSPSNKVTEKGKDVELRCDPISGHTALYWYRQSLGQGLEFLIYFQGNSAPDKSGLPSDRFSAERTGGSVSTLTIQRTQQEDSAVYLCASSSGLAGFEQFFGPGTRLTVL.

J is TRBJ2-1 and V is TRBV5-1; weak D call: TRBD2 (6 bases). CDR1 and CDR2 from the germline V gene are SGHRS and YFSETQ. This CDR3 has 16 amino acids. The V end was cut by 0 bases, the J end by 6 bases, with 16 bases between. CDR3 coding DNA: TGCGCCAGCAGCTTGGTAGGCGGGACCACGTTCAATGAGCAGTTCTTC. This encodes CASSLVGGTTFNEQFF.

As DNA, the CDR3 is TGTGCCAGCGCCCCAAGGGGCACAGAGACCCAGTACTTC. This translates into CASAPRGTETQYF. The chain is built from TRBV27 and TRBJ2-5, with D tentatively TRBD1 (5 bases). V lost 8 bases and J lost 4, with 14 bases in between. The CDR3 sequence is 13 residues long. Germline V CDR1 and CDR2: MNHEY, SMNVEV (reference sequence).

V usage is TRBV5-1 and J usage is TRBJ1-2, with D maybe TRBD1 (6 bases). The germline V gene has CDR1 SGHRS and CDR2 YFSETQ. Trimming cost V 1 base and J 6 bases, with 7 bases left between them. There are 12 residues in the CDR3. As DNA, the CDR3 is TGCGCCAGCAGCTTGACAGGGAATGGCTACACCTTC. Encoded protein: CASSLTGNGYTF.

The chain links TRBV27 to TRBJ1-6; D is undetermined. Per germline, CDR1 MNHEY and CDR2 SMNVEV (reference sequence). V dropped 0 bases and J dropped 7 bases, with 10 bases sitting between them. The CDR3 has 15 residues. CDR3 in DNA: TGTGCCAGCAGTTTATCGTGGCTGGCGAATTCACCCCTCCACTTT. This sequence encodes CASSLSWLANSPLHF.

The genes are TRBV10-1 and TRBJ2-7; 7 bases align to TRBD1. CDR3 size: 14 residues. The germline CDR1 and CDR2 sequences are WNHNN and SYGVQD (reference sequence). The V segment lost 4 bases and the J segment 2 bases; nucleotides outside the gene matches: 5. The CDR3 coding sequence is TGCGCCAGCAGTGCCTCGGGACAGCCCTACGAGCAGTACTTC. Its translation: CASSASGQPYEQYF.

V and J are TRBV25-1 and TRBJ1-5; D might be TRBD1 (5 bases). Germline lookup yields CDR1 MGHDK and CDR2 SYGVNS. Trimming stripped 3 bases from V and 0 bases from J, with 18 bases between. The CDR3 is 18 amino acids. CDR3 sequence: CASSDWGLRDYSNQPQHF. The CDR3 DNA sequence: TGTGCCAGCAGTGATTGGGGACTCCGCGATTATAGCAATCAGCCCCAGCATTTT.